This T cell receptor (beta chain) was obtained from a study of cytomegalovirus exposure and HLA in healthy donors. Study results and caveats: The dataset shows that most TCR sequences were rare, while some public TCRs occurred in many donors. In a later analysis, an Asian-associated ancestry cluster reportedly showed fewer N-insertions than the 666-donor mean. When analyzed later, the rates of TCR association showed variation by HLA locus, with DRB1 the most and HLA-C the fewest. For TCR beta chains, V- and J-gene trimming was later linked to a missense DCLRE1C variant.

With respect to this clone: The antigen remains unidentified.

Primers included in the PCR were 60 Vbeta and 13 Jbeta primers. Generated by immunoSEQ multiplex PCR, the TCRdb table keeps only in-frame clones and is missing some. The sample yields 200,000 or so clones, about four fifths seen once. V shed 11 bases and J shed 0 bases, with 11 bases lying between them. Germline CDR1 SNHLY, CDR2 FYNNEI. This CDR3 comprises 13 residues. The source material was PBMCs. This TCR came from a woman aged 30 to 39 in good health and CMV-seropositive. The V and J genes are TRBV2 and TRBJ2-1; possible D gene TRBD2, 5 bases. The CDR3 reads CAVRVVSYNEQFF. The CDR3, as DNA: TGTGCCGTGCGGGTGGTCTCCTACAATGAGCAGTTCTTC. Supplemented by reference TRBV2 and TRBJ2-1, the full variable domain reads EPEVTQTPSHQVTQMGQEVILRCVPISNHLYFYWYRQILGQKVEFLVSFYNNEISEKSEIFDDQFSVERPDGSNFTLKIRSTKLEDSAMYFCAVRVVSYNEQFFGPGTRLTVL.